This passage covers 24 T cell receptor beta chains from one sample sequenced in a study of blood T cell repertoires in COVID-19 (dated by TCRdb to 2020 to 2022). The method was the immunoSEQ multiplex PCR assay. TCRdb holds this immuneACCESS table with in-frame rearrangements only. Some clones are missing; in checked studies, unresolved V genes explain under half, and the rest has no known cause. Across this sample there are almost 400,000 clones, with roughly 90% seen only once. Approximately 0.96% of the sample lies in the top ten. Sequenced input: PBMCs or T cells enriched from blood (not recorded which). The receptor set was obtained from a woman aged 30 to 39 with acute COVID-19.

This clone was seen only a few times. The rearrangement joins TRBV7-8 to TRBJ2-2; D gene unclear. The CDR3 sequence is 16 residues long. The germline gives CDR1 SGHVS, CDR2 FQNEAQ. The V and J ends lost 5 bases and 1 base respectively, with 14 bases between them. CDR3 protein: CASSPGYGLNTGELFF. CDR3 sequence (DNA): TGTGCCAGCAGCCCCGGATATGGGCTGAACACCGGGGAGCTGTTTTTT. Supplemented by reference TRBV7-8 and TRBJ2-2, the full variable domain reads GAGVSQSPRYKVAKRGQDVALRCDPISGHVSLFWYQQALGQGPEFLTYFQNEAQLDKSGLPSDRFFAERPEGSVSTLKIQRTQQEDSAVYLCASSPGYGLNTGELFFGEGSRLTVL.

The CDR3 region has the DNA TGTGCCAGCAGTGGAGCGGGGGGATCCTACAATGAGCAGTTCTTC. This gives the protein CASSGAGGSYNEQFF. The chain couples TRBV25-1 to TRBJ2-1, with 9 bases identical to TRBD2. The CDR3 consists of 15 residues. Per germline, CDR1 MGHDK and CDR2 SYGVNS. Losses at the gene ends were 4 bases for V and 1 base for J; bases not matched to a gene: 2.

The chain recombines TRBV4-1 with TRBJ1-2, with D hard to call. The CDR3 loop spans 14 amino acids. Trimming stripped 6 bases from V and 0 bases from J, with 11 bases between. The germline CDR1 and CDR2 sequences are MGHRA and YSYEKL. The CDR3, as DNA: TGCGCCAGCAGACCGGGTCTCACTAACTATGGCTACACCTTC. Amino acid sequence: CASRPGLTNYGYTF.

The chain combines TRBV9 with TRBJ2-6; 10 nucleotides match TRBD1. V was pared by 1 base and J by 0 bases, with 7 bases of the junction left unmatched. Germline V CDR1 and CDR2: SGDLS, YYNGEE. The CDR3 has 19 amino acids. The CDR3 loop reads CASSVTTGTGASGANVLTF. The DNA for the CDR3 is TGTGCCAGCAGCGTAACGACCGGGACAGGGGCCTCTGGGGCCAACGTCCTGACTTTC.

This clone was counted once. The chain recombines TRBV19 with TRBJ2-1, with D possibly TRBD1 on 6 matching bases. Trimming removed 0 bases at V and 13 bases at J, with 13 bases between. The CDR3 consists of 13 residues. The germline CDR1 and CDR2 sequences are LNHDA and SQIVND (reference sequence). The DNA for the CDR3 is TGTGCCAGTAGTATAGAAAGCGCAGGGGAACAGTTCTTC. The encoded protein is CASSIESAGEQFF. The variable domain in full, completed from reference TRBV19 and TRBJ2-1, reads DGGITQSPKYLFRKEGQNVTLSCEQNLNHDAMYWYRQDPGQGLRLIYYSQIVNDFQKGDIAEGYSVSREKKESFPLTVTSAQKNPTAFYLCASSIESAGEQFFGPGTRLTVL.

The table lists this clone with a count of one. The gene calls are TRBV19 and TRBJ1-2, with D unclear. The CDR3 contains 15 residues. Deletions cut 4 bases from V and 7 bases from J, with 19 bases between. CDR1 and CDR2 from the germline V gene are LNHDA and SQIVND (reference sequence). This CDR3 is CASSRRVGLQGGYTF. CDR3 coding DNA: TGTGCCAGTAGTAGGAGGGTAGGTCTACAAGGTGGCTACACCTTC.

The CDR3 region is CASSVGGQGRNEKLFF. CDR3 DNA sequence: TGTGCCAGCAGCGTAGGGGGGCAAGGACGTAATGAAAAACTGTTTTTT. The chain combines TRBV9 with TRBJ1-4; D is perhaps TRBD1 (6 bases). The germline V gene has CDR1 SGDLS and CDR2 YYNGEE. Trimming removed 0 bases at V and 4 bases at J, with 13 bases between. The CDR3 loop spans 16 amino acids.

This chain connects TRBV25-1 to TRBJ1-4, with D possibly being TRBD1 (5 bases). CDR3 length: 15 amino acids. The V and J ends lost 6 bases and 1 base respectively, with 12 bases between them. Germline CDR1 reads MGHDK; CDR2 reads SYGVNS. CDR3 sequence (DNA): TGTGCCAGCAGCTCGCGACAGATAACTAATGAAAAACTGTTTTTT. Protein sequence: CASSSRQITNEKLFF.

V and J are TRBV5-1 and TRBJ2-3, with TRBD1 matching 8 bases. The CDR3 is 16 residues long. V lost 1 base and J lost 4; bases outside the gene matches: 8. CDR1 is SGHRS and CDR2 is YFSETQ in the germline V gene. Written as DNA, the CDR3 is TGCGCCAGCAGCTTGCCGGGGACAGGTAGGGCAGATACGCAGTATTTT. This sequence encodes CASSLPGTGRADTQYF.

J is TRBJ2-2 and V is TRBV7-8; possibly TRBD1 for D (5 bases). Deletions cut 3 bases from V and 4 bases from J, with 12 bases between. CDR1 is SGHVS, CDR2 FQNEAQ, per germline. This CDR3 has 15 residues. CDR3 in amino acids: CASSFRQSRTGELFF. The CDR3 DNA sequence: TGTGCCAGCAGCTTTCGACAGTCCCGCACCGGGGAGCTGTTTTTT.

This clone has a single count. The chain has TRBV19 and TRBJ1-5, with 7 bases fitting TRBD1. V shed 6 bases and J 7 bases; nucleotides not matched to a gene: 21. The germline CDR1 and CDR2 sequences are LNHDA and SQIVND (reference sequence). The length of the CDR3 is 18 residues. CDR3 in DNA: TGTGCCAGTAGCCCCTACCCACCCCTAACAGGGGACGCCCAGCCCCAGCATTTT. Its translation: CASSPYPPLTGDAQPQHF.

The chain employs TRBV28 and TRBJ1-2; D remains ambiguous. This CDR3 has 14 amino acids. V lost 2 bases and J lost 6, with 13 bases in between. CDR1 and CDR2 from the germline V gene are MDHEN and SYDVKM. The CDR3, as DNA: TGTGCCAGCAGTTTAGTCTCAGAGGTGGATGGCTACACCTTC. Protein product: CASSLVSEVDGYTF.

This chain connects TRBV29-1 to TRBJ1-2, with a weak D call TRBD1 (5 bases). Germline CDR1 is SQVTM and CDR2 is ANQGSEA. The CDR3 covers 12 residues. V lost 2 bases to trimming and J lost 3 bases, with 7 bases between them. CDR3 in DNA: TGCAGCGTTGAATGGGGCTACTATGGCTACACCTTC. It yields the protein CSVEWGYYGYTF. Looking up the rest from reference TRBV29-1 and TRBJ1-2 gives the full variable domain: SAVISQKPSRDICQRGTSLTIQCQVDSQVTMMFWYRQQPGQSLTLIATANQGSEATYESGFVIDKFPISRPNLTFSTLTVSNMSPEDSSIYLCSVEWGYYGYTFGSGTRLTVV.

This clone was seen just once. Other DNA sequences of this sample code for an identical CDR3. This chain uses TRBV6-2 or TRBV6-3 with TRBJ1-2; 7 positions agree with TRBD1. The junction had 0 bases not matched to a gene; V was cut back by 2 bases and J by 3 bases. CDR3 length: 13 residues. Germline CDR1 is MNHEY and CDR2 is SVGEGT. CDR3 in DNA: TGTGCCAGCAGTTACGGGACAGACTATGGCTACACCTTC. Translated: CASSYGTDYGYTF.

DNA for the CDR3: TGCGCCAGCAGCCCCCGGACAACTAACACTGAAGCTTTCTTT. This codes for CASSPRTTNTEAFF. The chain carries TRBV5-1 and TRBJ1-1, with D perhaps TRBD1 (5 bases). V dropped 4 bases and J dropped 2 bases, with 12 bases sitting between them. The CDR3 is made up of 14 amino acids. The V gene's germline CDR1 is SGHRS and CDR2 YFSETQ. The full variable domain, with the rest looked up from reference TRBV5-1 and TRBJ1-1, is KAGVTQTPRYLIKTRGQQVTLSCSPISGHRSVSWYQQTPGQGLQFLFEYFSETQRNKGNFPGRFSGRQFSNSRSEMNVSTLELGDSALYLCASSPRTTNTEAFFGQGTRLTVV.

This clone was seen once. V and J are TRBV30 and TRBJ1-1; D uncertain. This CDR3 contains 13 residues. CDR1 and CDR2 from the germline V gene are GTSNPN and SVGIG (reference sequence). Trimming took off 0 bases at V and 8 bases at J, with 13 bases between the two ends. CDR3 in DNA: TGTGCCTGGAGTGTGGAGAGGGCCCTCGAAGCTTTCTTT. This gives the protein CAWSVERALEAFF.

The CDR3 loop is CASSLDSGTRRETQYF. The CDR3, as DNA: TGTGCCAGCAGCTTAGATAGTGGAACTAGGAGGGAGACCCAGTACTTC. The genes are TRBV7-9 and TRBJ2-5, with a tentative D call TRBD2 (5 bases). Between the trimmed V and J ends, which lost 1 base and 5 bases, there was a span of 17 bases. The CDR3 loop spans 16 amino acids. Germline values: CDR1 SEHNR, CDR2 FQNEAQ (reference sequence).

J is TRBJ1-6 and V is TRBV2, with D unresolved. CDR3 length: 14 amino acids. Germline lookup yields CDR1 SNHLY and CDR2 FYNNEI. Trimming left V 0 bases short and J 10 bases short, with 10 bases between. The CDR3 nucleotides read TGTGCCAGCAGTGAAGCGCTTCGGGTGTCACCCCTCCACTTT. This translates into CASSEALRVSPLHF.

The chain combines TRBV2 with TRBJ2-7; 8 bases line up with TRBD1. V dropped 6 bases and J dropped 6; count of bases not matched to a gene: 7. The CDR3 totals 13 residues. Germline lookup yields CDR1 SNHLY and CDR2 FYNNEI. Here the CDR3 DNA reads TGTGCCAGCAGGGGGCAGGGGGCGAGCGAGCAGTACTTC. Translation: CASRGQGASEQYF.

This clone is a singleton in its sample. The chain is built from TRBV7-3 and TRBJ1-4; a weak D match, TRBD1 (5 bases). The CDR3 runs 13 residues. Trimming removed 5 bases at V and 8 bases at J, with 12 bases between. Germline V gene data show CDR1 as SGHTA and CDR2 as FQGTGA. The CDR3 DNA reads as TGTGCCAGCAGCAAAGGGGTTGGGGAAAAACTGTTTTTT. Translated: CASSKGVGEKLFF.

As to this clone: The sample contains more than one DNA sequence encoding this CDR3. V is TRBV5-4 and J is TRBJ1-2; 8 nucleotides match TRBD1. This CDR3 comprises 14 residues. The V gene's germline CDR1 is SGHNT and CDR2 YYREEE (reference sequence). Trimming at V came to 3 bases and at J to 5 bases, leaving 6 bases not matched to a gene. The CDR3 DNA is TGTGCCAGCAGCTCCCCGGGACAGGCGTATGGCTACACCTTC. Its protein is CASSSPGQAYGYTF.

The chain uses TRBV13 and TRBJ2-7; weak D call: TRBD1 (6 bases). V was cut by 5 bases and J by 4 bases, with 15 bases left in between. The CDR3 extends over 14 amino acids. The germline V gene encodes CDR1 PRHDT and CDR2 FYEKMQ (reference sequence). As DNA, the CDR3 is TGTGCCAGCAGCCCCACAGGGACGGGTTACGAGCAGTACTTC. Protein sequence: CASSPTGTGYEQYF.

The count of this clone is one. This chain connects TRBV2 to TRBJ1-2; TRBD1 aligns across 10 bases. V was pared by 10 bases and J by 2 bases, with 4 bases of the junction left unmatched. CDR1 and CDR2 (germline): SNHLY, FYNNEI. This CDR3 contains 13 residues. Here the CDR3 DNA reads TGTGCCACAAGACAGGGGGCAAACTATGGCTACACCTTC. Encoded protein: CATRQGANYGYTF. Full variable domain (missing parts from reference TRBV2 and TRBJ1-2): EPEVTQTPSHQVTQMGQEVILRCVPISNHLYFYWYRQILGQKVEFLVSFYNNEISEKSEIFDDQFSVERPDGSNFTLKIRSTKLEDSAMYFCATRQGANYGYTFGSGTRLTVV.

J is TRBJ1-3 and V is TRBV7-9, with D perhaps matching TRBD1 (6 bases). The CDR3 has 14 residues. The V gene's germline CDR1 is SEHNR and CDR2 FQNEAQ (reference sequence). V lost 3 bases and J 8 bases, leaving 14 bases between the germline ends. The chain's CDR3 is CASSFHRDLDTIYF. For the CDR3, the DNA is TGTGCCAGCAGCTTCCACAGGGATCTTGACACCATATATTTT.